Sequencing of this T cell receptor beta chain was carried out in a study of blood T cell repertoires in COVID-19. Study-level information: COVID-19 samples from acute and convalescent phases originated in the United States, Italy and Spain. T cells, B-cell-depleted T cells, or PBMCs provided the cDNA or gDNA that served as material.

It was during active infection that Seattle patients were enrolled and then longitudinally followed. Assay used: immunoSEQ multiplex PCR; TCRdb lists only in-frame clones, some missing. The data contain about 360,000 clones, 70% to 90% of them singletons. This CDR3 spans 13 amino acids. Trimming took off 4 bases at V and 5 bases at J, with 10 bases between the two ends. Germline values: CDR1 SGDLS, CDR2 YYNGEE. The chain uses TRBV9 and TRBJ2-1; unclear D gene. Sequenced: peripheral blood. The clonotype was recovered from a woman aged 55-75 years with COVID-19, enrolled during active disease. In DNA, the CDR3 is TGTGCCAGCAGCACCTATCCCGACAATGAGCAGTTCTTC. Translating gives CASSTYPDNEQFF. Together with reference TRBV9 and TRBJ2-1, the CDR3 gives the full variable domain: DSGVTQTPKHLITATGQRVTLRCSPRSGDLSVYWYQQSLDQGLQFLIQYYNGEERAKGNILERFSAQQFPDLHSELNLSSLELGDSALYFCASSTYPDNEQFFGPGTRLTVL.